Below, 2 T cell receptor beta chains from the same sample are listed, as sequenced in a study of T cell clusters in autoimmune cytopenias. TRB was amplified by touch-down multiplex PCR, primer pools A and B combined. TCRdb re-called the multiplex PCR reads and catalogs CDR3 proteins one per entry, DNA excluded. The data show about 7,500 distinct CDR3 sequences, and the top ten clones hold around 32%. TRB amplification used approximately 270 ng of peripheral blood genomic DNA. This sample was shared with a second study, whose subject was T cell repertoires in aging, cancer and after chemotherapy.

Sequenced: peripheral blood. The receptors were sampled from a human donor with an autoimmune cytopenia or autoimmune hepatitis (not recorded which).

By frequency, this clonotype is medium-sized. This sequence joins TRBV7-2 and TRBJ1-1. Per the germline V gene, CDR1 is SGHTA and CDR2 is FQGNSA. The length of the CDR3 is 14 residues. Here the CDR3 reads CASSLGPLNTEAFF.

The V and J genes are TRBV13 and TRBJ1-2; TCRdb picks TRBD1, but there is no DNA to check that call. CDR3 length: 14 amino acids. Germline CDR1 reads PRHDT; CDR2 reads FYEKMQ (reference sequence). The CDR3 loop is CASSWTGTGEGYTF.